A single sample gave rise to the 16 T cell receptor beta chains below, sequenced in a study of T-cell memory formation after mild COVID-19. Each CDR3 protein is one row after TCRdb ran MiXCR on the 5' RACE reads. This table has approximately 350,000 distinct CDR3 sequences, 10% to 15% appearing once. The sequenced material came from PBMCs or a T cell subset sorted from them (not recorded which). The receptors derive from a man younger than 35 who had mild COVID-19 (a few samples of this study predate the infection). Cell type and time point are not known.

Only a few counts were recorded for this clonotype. The CDR3 bases are TGCGCCAGCAACGGGGCGACTAGCGGGGGGGCCGGGACCCAGTACTTC. This sequence encodes CASNGATSGGAGTQYF. The V and J genes are TRBV5-1 and TRBJ2-5; TRBD2 matches at 14 bases. CDR1 and CDR2 (germline): SGHRS, YFSETQ. V gave up 6 bases and J gave up 7 bases; unmatched junction bases: 11. The CDR3 covers 16 residues.

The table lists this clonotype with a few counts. CDR3 residues: CASSVGAGDSDEQYF. CDR3 nucleotide sequence: TGTGCCAGCAGCGTAGGGGCAGGGGATAGCGACGAGCAGTACTTC. The chain employs TRBV9 and TRBJ2-7; possible D gene TRBD1, 6 bases. The CDR3 sequence is 15 residues long. The V gene lost 0 bases and the J gene lost 5 bases, with 15 bases spanning the gap. Germline lookup yields CDR1 SGDLS and CDR2 YYNGEE.

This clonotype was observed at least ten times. The CDR3 here is CASCRESDTQYF. In DNA, the CDR3 is TGCGCCAGCTGCCGGGAGTCAGATACGCAGTATTTT. The V call is TRBV5-1, the J call TRBJ2-3, with TRBD2 as a possible D gene (6 bases). CDR1 and CDR2 from the germline V gene are SGHRS and YFSETQ. This CDR3 has 12 amino acids. V was clipped by 7 bases and J by 4 bases, with 10 bases between them. Full variable domain (rest looked up from reference TRBV5-1 and TRBJ2-3): KAGVTQTPRYLIKTRGQQVTLSCSPISGHRSVSWYQQTPGQGLQFLFEYFSETQRNKGNFPGRFSGRQFSNSRSEMNVSTLELGDSALYLCASCRESDTQYFGPGTRLTVL.

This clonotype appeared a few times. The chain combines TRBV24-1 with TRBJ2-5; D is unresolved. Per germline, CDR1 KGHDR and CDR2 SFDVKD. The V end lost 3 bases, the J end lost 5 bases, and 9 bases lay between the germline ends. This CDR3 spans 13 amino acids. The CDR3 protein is CATSDANGETQYF. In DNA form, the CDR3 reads TGTGCCACCAGTGATGCCAACGGGGAGACCCAGTACTTC.

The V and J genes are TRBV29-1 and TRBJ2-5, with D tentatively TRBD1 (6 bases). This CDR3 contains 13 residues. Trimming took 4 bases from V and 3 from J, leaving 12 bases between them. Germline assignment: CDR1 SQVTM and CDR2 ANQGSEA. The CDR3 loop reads CSVVGAGEETQYF. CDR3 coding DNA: TGCAGCGTTGTTGGGGCAGGGGAAGAGACCCAGTACTTC. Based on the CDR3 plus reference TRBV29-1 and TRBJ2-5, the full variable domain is SAVISQKPSRDICQRGTSLTIQCQVDSQVTMMFWYRQQPGQSLTLIATANQGSEATYESGFVIDKFPISRPNLTFSTLTVSNMSPEDSSIYLCSVVGAGEETQYFGPGTRLLVL.

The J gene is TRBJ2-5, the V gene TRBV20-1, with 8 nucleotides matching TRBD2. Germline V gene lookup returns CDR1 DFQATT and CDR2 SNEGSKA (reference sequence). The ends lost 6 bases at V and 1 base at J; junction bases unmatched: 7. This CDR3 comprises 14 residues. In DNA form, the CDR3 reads TGCAGTGCACCGTTAGCGGGACTCCAAGAGACCCAGTACTTC. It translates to CSAPLAGLQETQYF.

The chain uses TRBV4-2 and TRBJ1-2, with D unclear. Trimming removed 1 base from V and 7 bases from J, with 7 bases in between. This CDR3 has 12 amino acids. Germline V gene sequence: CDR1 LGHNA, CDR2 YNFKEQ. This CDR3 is CASSQVGSGYTF. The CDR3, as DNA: TGTGCCAGCAGCCAAGTGGGGTCTGGCTACACCTTC.

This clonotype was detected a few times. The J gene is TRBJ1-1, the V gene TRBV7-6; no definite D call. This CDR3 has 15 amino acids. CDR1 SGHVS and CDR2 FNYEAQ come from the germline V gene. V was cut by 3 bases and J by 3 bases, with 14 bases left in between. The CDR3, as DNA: TGTGCCAGCAGCTTCCCCTACAACACAGACACTGAAGCTTTCTTT. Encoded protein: CASSFPYNTDTEAFF.

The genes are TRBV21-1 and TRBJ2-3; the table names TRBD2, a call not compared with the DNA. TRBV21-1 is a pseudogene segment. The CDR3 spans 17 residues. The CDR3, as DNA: TGTGCCAGCAGCAGATCCTCTAGCGCGGAAAGCACAGATACGCAGTATTTT. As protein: CASSRSSSAESTDTQYF.

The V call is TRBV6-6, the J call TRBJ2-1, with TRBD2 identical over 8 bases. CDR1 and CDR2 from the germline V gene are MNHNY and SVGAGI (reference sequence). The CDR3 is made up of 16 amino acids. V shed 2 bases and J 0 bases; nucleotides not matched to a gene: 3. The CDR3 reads CASSYLSGASYNEQFF. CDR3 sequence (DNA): TGTGCCAGCAGTTACCTTAGCGGGGCCTCCTACAATGAGCAGTTCTTC.

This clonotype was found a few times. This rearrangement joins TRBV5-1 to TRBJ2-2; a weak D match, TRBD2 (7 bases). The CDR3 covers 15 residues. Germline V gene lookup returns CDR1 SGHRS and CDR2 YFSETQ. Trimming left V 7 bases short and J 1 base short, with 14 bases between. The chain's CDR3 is CASAGGGVNTGELFF. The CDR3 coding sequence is TGCGCCAGCGCGGGCGGGGGCGTGAACACCGGGGAGCTGTTTTTT.

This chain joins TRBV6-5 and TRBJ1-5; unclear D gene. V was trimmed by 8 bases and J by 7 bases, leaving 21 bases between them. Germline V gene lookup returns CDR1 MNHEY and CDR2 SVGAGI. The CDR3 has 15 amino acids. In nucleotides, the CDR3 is TGTGCCAGCCCTTATAAAACATGGGCGAGCCAGCCCCAGCATTTT. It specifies CASPYKTWASQPQHF.

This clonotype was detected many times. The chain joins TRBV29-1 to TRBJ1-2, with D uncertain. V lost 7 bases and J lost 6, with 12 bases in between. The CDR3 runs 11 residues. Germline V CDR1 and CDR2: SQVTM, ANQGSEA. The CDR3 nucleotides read TGCAGCGCCGAAGGCGCGGATGGCTACACCTTC. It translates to CSAEGADGYTF.

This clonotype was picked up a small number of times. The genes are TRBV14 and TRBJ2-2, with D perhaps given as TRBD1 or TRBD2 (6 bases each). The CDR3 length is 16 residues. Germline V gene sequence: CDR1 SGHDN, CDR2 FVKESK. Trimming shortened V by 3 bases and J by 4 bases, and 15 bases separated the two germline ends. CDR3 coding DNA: TGTGCCAGCAGCCAGCGGGACACTACTATCACCGGGGAGCTGTTTTTT. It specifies CASSQRDTTITGELFF.

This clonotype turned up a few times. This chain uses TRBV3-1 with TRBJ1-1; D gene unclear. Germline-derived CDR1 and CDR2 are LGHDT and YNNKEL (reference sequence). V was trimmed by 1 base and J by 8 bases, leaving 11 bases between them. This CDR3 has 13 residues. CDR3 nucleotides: TGTGCCAGCAGCCAAGTAAAGGGAGCCGAAGCTTTCTTT. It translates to CASSQVKGAEAFF.

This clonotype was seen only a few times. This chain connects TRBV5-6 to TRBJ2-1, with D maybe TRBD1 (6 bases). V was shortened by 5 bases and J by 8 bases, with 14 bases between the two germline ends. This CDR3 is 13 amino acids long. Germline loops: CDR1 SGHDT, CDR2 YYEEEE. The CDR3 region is CASSRYRADEQFF. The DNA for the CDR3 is TGTGCCAGCAGTCGATACAGGGCTGATGAGCAGTTCTTC.